This T cell receptor beta chain is drawn from a study of early stage breast cancer tumors. Study at large: Each sample averaged about 9.4-fold read coverage. Study outcomes and limitations: Commonly generated sequences made up most enriched TCRB sequences shared between patients.

About this clone: What it recognizes is unknown.

The CDR3 extends over 16 amino acids. Data came from immunoSEQ multiplex PCR; TCRdb stores just in-frame clones and leaves some out. Found here are fewer than 30,000 clones, under 60% of them singletons; the top ten hold 7.5% to 9.5%. The chain combines TRBV21-1 with TRBJ1-2. TRBV21-1 is described as a pseudogene. This receptor was obtained from a person between 45 and 65 years old with breast cancer. Sequencing was performed on breast tumor tissue. CDR3 nucleotides: TGTGCCAGCTACTACAGCACTCAGGAGGGAGGCAGCGGCTACACCTTC. This gives the protein CASYYSTQEGGSGYTF.